This TCR beta chain was sequenced during a study of low-dose radiotherapy and immunotherapy resistance in tumors. This CDR3 region has 14 residues. Germline V lookup: CDR1 SGHRS, CDR2 YFSETQ. V gave up 2 bases and J gave up 8 bases; unmatched junction bases: 5. Low-dose radiotherapy and low-dose cyclophosphamide, together with aspirin, ipilimumab and nivolumab, were given to donors. First-strand cDNA used TRAV- and TRBV-specific primers, covering alpha and beta chains. A constant-region primer paired with the V-primer adapter amplified TCRs over approximately 20 PCR cycles. TCRdb redid the calling of the reads with MiXCR, one entry per CDR3 protein. The data hold approximately 13,000 distinct CDR3 sequences, with roughly 66% observed a single time.

This sequence joins TRBV5-1 and TRBJ2-1; 9 nucleotides match TRBD1. The receptor comes from a human donor with advanced metastatic prostate, ovarian, gallbladder or colorectal cancer (not recorded which). This table probably holds off-target reads from a library built for another chain. This CDR3 is CASSLQGALDEQFF. DNA for the CDR3: TGCGCCAGCAGCTTACAGGGGGCGCTGGATGAGCAGTTCTTC.